The clone carrying this T cell receptor beta chain was found many times. As yet, its antigen is unknown. Via MiXCR, TCRdb re-called the 5' RACE reads, giving one row per CDR3 protein. This sample carries 300,000 to 400,000 distinct CDR3 sequences, approximately 16% of them seen once, and the ten largest clones take around 20%. The data stem from a study of T-cell memory formation after mild COVID-19. Overall study findings and caveats: Certain responding clones were present in pre-infection memory, suggesting participation of cross-reactive memory. Second-wave clones with a day 37 peak had unconfirmed SARS-CoV-2 specificity.

The ends were cut back, 5 bases at V and 0 bases at J, with 14 bases in the middle. This CDR3 comprises 15 residues. Germline V CDR1 and CDR2: KGHSH, LQKENI. The clonotype originates from a man aged 18 to 30 who had mild COVID-19 (a few samples of this study predate the infection). Cell type and time point are not known. Sequencing was performed on PBMCs or a T cell subset sorted from them (not recorded which). The rearrangement links TRBV18 to TRBJ2-7; D may match TRBD1 or TRBD2 (5 bases each). The CDR3 protein is CASSVGTEPSYEQYV. The CDR3 nucleotides are TGTGCCAGCTCAGTTGGGACGGAACCCTCCTACGAGCAGTACGTC.